These T cell receptor beta chains were read from a single sample in a study of blood T cell repertoires in COVID-19. Data came from immunoSEQ multiplex PCR; TCRdb stores just in-frame clones and leaves some out. This sample has about 81,000 clones, with more than 80% found just once. The source material was peripheral blood. These receptors came from a human donor in a cohort sampled during active COVID-19. CDR3s include the opening cysteine and the closing phenylalanine or tryptophan.

j_call | v_call | cdr3_aa
TRBJ1-1 | TRBV5-1 | CASTLAGQGGTEAFF
TRBJ1-2 | TRBV14 | CASSPRQGAGNYGYTF
TRBJ1-6 | TRBV12-5 | CASQDRGLSPLHF
TRBJ2-5 | TRBV4-1 | CASSPGLAGGQETQYF
TRBJ2-7 | TRBV7-6 | CASSRRQGGWGEQYF
TRBJ1-5 | TRBV7-8 | CASSLAEVYSNQPQHF
TRBJ2-3 | TRBV10-3 | CAISEFGAGGTDTQYF
TRBJ2-7 | TRBV4-1 | CASSRTGIGSGYEQYF
TRBJ1-2 | TRBV6-7 | CASSYSNRGRLGLYGYTF
TRBJ2-7 | TRBV19 | CASTYAATTSGGRTYEQYF
TRBJ2-2 | TRBV18 | CASSPRTSHSTGELFF
TRBJ2-5 | TRBV7-9 | CASSREAETQYF
TRBJ2-7 | TRBV5-1 | CASTHGASGSYEQYF
TRBJ1-2 | TRBV7-3 | CASSSLGQLPSGYTF
TRBJ2-3 | TRBV2 | CASSDSDTQYF
TRBJ2-1 | TRBV6-4 | CASRPTSGGALEQFF
TRBJ1-2 | TRBV2 | CASLLGQGVLGYTF
TRBJ2-4 | TRBV27 | CASSADLTSVAKNIQYF
TRBJ2-4 | TRBV2 | CASSEGAGLGHIQYF
TRBJ1-4 | TRBV6-5 | CASRWTGEGEKLFF
TRBJ2-1 | TRBV7-9 | CASSLSGPVNEQFF
TRBJ1-2 | TRBV6-5 | CASNRELNYGYTF
TRBJ2-1 | TRBV7-9 | CASSPAPRFNNEQFF
TRBJ2-5 | TRBV4-1 | CASSQKTTGDTVETQYF
TRBJ2-1 | TRBV19 | CASSIPGGAYNEQFF
TRBJ1-1 | TRBV5-4 | CASSFGQGERGEAFF
TRBJ1-5 | TRBV18 | CASSLFAEGSNQPQHF
TRBJ1-2 | TRBV12-3/TRBV12-4 | CASSLTGDYGYTF
TRBJ2-1 | TRBV19 | CASSLTPRQGGTSGGIWSYNEQFF
TRBJ2-4 | TRBV11-2 | CASSLDGWLAGGLAKNIQYF
TRBJ2-2 | TRBV9 | CASSETSGAAGELFF